Below, one T cell receptor (beta chain) is given with its context. Its binding antigen is unknown. Base qualities were left out, and no much larger clone turns up one base away. These data are taken from a study of blood T cell repertoires in COVID-19 (dated by TCRdb to 2018 to 2021). In terms of the full investigation: Samples covering the acute and convalescent phases of COVID-19 were provided by collaborators in the United States, Italy and Spain. The prospective study material was composed of cDNA or gDNA derived from T cells, B-cell-depleted T cells, or PBMCs. Subjects who had been exposed to COVID-19, were actively infected with it, or had recovered from it provided the deeply sampled blood TCRbeta repertoires that made up the dataset. A freely available public database, intended as a resource for researchers studying the immune response to SARS-CoV-2, is where the repertoires were released. The samples were drawn from two sources: the first 160 participants of the ongoing ImmuneRACE study, and 1,254 subjects contributed by 6 global collaborators. Nearly every sample came with metadata listing a de-identified subject ID, COVID-19 status, age in years and sex. Where available, HLA class I and class II types were obtained from metadata supplied by the sample provider rather than from assay-based typing. General findings and caveats noted by the study authors: The quantity of clinical and demographic metadata differed by source and by participant and was supplied without curation.

V drops 8 bases and J drops 8 bases, leaving 21 bases in between. The cysteine opens and the phenylalanine closes a CDR3 of 14 amino acids. Only the CDR3 portion is preserved as DNA: 42 bases, with reading frame beginning at the first base. In the germline V gene, CDR1 corresponds to KGHSH and CDR2 to LQKENI. TCRbeta CDR3 regions were amplified from genomic DNA using the immunoSEQ Assay, a bias-controlled multiplex PCR. The original methods were these. The number of nucleated cells in each sample was estimated from the amplification of reference gene primers within the assay. To quantify the absolute abundance of each unique TCRbeta CDR3 rearrangement, sequence reads were collapsed and filtered. For each sample, productive Simpson clonality was calculated as the square root of Simpson's diversity index across productive rearrangements. The immuneACCESS repertoire file appears here via TCRdb, limited to in-frame rearrangements. These files lack a portion of the clones; in checked studies, under half of the deficit traces to unresolved V genes, and the cause of the others is not known. The V and J calls and the clone size are those of that table, but D and trimming were determined from the DNA. For this sample the table gives around 260,000 clones, of which 75% to 90% were detected only once. 0.94% of the sample rests with the top ten.

A second Seattle source provided samples from volunteer blood donors who had recovered from COVID-19. The collaborating institutions used their own protocols to collect whole blood in K2EDTA tubes. For TCRbeta analysis, collaborator samples were shipped as frozen whole blood, as isolated PBMCs, or as DNA extracted from either sample type. Material for sequencing was peripheral blood. The receptor chain draws on TRBV18 and TRBJ1-1, with no confident D gene call. This receptor was taken from a woman aged 40 to 50 who had recovered from COVID-19. The CDR3: CASAPGFPAPEAFF. In nucleotide form, the sequence is TGTGCCAGCGCCCCGGGGTTTCCGGCTCCGGAAGCTTTCTTT. Joined to the reference TRBV18 and TRBJ1-1 proteins, this CDR3 gives the full variable domain: NAGVMQNPRHLVRRRGQEARLRCSPMKGHSHVYWYRQLPEEGLKFMVYLQKENIIDESGMPKERFSAEFPKEGPSILRIQQVVRGDSAAYFCASAPGFPAPEAFFGQGTRLTVV.